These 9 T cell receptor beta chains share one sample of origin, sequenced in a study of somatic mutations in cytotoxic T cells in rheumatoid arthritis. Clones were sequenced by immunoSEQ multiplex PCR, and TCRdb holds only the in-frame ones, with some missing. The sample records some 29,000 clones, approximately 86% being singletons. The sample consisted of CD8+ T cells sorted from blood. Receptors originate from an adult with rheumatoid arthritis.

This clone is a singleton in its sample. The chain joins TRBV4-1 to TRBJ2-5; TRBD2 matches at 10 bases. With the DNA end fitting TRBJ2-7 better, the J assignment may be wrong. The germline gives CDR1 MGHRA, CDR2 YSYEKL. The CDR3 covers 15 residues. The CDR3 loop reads CASSHAIAGGYEQYF. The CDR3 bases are TGCGCCAGCAGCCATGCCATAGCGGGAGGCTACGAGCAGTACTTC.

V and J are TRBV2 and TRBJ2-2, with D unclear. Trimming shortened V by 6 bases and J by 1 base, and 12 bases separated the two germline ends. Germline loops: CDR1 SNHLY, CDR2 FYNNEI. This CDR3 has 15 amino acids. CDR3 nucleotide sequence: TGTGCCAGCAGCGAGCCAGGTGGGAACACCGGGGAGCTGTTTTTT. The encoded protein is CASSEPGGNTGELFF.

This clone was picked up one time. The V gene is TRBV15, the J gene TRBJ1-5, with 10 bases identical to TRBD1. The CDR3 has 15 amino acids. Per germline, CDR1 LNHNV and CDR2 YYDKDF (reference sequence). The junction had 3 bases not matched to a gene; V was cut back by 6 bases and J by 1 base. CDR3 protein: CATRQGQGSNQPQHF. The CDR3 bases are TGTGCCACCAGACAGGGACAGGGGAGCAATCAGCCCCAGCATTTT. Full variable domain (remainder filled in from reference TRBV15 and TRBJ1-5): DAMVIQNPRYQVTQFGKPVTLSCSQTLNHNVMYWYQQKSSQAPKLLFHYYDKDFNNEADTPDNFQSRRPNTSFCFLDIRSPGLGDTAMYLCATRQGQGSNQPQHFGDGTRLSIL.

The CDR3, as DNA: TGCGCCAGCAGGAATAGCGGGGAGCTGTTTTTT. Translated, it gives CASRNSGELFF. The rearrangement joins TRBV4-1 to TRBJ2-2; D ambiguous. CDR1 and CDR2 from the germline V gene are MGHRA and YSYEKL. The CDR3 contains 11 residues. V was clipped by 6 bases and J by 7 bases, with 6 bases between them.

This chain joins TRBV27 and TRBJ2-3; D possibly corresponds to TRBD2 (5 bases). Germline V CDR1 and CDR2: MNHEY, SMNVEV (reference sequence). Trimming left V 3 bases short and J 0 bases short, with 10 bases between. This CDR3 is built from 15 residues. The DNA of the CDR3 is TGTGCCAGCAGTTTCCCCGGGATGAGCACAGATACGCAGTATTTT. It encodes CASSFPGMSTDTQYF.

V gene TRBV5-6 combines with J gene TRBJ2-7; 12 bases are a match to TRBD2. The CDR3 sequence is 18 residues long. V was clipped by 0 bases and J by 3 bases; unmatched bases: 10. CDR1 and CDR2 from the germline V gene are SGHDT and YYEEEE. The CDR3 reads CASSLELAGGLGGYEQYF. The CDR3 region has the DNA TGTGCCAGCAGCTTGGAACTAGCGGGAGGCCTAGGGGGCTACGAGCAGTACTTC.

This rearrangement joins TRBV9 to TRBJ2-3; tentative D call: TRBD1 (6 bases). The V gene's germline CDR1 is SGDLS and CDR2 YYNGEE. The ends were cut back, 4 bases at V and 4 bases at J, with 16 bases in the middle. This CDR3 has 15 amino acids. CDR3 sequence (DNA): TGTGCCAGCAGCCAGAGGGGGAATAGAGCAGATACGCAGTATTTT. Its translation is CASSQRGNRADTQYF.

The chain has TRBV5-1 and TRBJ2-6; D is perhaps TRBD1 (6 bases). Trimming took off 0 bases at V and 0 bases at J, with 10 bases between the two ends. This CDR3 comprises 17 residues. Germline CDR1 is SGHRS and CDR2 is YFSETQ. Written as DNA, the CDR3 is TGCGCCAGCAGCTTGGCCAAGGGGGTCTCTGGGGCCAACGTCCTGACTTTC. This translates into CASSLAKGVSGANVLTF. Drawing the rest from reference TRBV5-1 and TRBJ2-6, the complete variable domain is KAGVTQTPRYLIKTRGQQVTLSCSPISGHRSVSWYQQTPGQGLQFLFEYFSETQRNKGNFPGRFSGRQFSNSRSEMNVSTLELGDSALYLCASSLAKGVSGANVLTFGAGSRLTVL.

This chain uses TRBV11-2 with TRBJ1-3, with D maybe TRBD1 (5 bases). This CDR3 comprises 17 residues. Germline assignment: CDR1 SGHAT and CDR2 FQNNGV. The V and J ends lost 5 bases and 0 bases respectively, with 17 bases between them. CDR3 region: CASSTPAGGISGNTIYF. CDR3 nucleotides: TGTGCCAGCAGCACTCCTGCCGGGGGGATCTCTGGAAACACCATATATTTT.